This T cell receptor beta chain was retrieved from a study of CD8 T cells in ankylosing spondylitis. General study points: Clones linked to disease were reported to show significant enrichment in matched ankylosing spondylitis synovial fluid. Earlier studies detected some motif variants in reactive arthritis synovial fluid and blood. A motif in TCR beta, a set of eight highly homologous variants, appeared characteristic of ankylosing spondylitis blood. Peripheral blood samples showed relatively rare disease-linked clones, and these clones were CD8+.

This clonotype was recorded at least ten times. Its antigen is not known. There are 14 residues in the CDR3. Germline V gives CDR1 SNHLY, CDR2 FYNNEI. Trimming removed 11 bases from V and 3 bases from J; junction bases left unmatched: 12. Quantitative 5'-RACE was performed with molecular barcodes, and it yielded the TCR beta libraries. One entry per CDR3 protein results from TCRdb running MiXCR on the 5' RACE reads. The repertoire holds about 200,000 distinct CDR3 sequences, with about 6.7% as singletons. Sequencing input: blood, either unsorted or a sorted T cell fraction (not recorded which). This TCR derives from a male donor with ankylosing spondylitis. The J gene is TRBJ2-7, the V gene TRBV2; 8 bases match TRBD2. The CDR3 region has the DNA TGTGCCCGCGGGGGCAGCGGGAGACGCTACGAGCAGTACTTC. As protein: CARGGSGRRYEQYF.